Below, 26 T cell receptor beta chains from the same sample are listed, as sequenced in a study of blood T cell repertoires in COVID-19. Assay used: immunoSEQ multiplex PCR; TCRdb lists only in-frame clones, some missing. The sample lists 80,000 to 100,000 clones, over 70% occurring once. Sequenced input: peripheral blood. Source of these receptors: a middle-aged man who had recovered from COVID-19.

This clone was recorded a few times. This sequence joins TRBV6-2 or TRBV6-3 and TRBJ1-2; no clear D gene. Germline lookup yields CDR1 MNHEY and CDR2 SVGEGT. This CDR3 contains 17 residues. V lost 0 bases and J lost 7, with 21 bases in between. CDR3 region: CASSYSNSDPRGRGYTF. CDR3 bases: TGTGCCAGCAGTTACTCGAACTCCGACCCCCGCGGTCGTGGCTACACCTTC.

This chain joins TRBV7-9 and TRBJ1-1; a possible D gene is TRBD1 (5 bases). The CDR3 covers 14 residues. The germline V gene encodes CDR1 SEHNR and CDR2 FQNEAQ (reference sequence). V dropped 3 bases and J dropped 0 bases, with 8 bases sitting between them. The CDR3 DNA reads TGTGCCAGCAGCTTGACAGAAATGAACACTGAAGCTTTCTTT. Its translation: CASSLTEMNTEAFF.

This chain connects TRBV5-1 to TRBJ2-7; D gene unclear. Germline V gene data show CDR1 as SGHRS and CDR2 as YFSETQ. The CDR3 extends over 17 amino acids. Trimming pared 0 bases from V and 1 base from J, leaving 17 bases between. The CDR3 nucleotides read TGCGCCAGCAGCTTGGGTCAGGCGAGCCGATTTTCCTACGAGCAGTACTTC. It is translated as CASSLGQASRFSYEQYF.

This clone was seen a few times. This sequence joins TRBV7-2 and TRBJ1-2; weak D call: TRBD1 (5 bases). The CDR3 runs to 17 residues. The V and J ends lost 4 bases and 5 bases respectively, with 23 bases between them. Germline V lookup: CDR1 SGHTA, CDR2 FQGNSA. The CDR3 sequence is CASSSIAVDSRWYGYTF. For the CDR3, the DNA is TGTGCCAGCAGCTCGATAGCCGTAGACAGTCGTTGGTATGGCTACACCTTC.

The DNA of the CDR3 is TGCAGCGTTGAAAAAAACAGGGGTAGCTCCTACGAGCAGTACTTC. It encodes CSVEKNRGSSYEQYF. This chain connects TRBV29-1 to TRBJ2-7; 7 positions match TRBD1. The V gene end was trimmed by 2 bases and the J gene end by 0 bases; junction bases not matched to a gene: 7. The CDR3 consists of 15 residues. The germline V gene encodes CDR1 SQVTM and CDR2 ANQGSEA.

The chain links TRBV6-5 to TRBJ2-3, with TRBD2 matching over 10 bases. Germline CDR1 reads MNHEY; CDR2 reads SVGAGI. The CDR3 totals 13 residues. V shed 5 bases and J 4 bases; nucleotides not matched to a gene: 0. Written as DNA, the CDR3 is TGTGCCAGCAGTCTAGCGGGGGCAGATACGCAGTATTTT. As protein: CASSLAGADTQYF.

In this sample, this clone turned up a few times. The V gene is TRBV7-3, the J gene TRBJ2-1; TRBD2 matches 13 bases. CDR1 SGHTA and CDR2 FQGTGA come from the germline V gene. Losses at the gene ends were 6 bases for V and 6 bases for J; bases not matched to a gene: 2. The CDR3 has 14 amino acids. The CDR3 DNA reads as TGTGCCAGCAGGAGGACTAGCGGGAGCAATGAGCAGTTCTTC. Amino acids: CASRRTSGSNEQFF.

The CDR3 DNA is TGTGCCAGCAGTTACTCGACTGGATCGGGCACCGGGGAGCTGTTTTTT. Amino acid sequence: CASSYSTGSGTGELFF. The V gene is TRBV6-5, the J gene TRBJ2-2, with D uncertain. The CDR3 sequence is 16 residues long. The V and J ends lost 0 bases and 4 bases respectively, with 12 bases between them. In germline, CDR1 is MNHEY, CDR2 SVGAGI.

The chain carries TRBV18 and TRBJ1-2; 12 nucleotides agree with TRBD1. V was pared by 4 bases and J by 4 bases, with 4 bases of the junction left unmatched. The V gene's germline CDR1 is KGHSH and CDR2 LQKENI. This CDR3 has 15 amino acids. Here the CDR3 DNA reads TGTGCCAGCTCACGGGACAGGGGGCCGGGCTATGGCTACACCTTC. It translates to CASSRDRGPGYGYTF. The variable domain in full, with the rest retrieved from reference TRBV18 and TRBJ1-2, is NAGVMQNPRHLVRRRGQEARLRCSPMKGHSHVYWYRQLPEEGLKFMVYLQKENIIDESGMPKERFSAEFPKEGPSILRIQQVVRGDSAAYFCASSRDRGPGYGYTFGSGTRLTVV.

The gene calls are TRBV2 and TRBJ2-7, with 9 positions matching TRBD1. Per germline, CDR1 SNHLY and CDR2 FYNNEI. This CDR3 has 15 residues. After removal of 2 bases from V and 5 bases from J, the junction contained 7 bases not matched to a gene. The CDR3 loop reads CASSEPRGQGNEQYF. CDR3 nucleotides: TGTGCCAGCAGTGAACCTAGGGGACAGGGAAACGAGCAGTACTTC. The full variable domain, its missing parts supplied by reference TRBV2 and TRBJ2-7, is EPEVTQTPSHQVTQMGQEVILRCVPISNHLYFYWYRQILGQKVEFLVSFYNNEISEKSEIFDDQFSVERPDGSNFTLKIRSTKLEDSAMYFCASSEPRGQGNEQYFGPGTRLTVT.

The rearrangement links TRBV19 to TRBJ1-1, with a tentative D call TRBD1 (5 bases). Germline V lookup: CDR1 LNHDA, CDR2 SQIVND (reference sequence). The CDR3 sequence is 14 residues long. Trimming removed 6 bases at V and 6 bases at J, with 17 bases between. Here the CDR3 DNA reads TGTGCCAGTAGCGGACACCCTAAAGTCGCTGAAGCTTTCTTT. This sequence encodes CASSGHPKVAEAFF.

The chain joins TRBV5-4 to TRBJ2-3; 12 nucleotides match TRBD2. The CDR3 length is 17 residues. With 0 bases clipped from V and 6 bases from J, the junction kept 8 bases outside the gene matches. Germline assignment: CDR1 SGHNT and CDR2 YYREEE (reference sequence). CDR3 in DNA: TGTGCCAGCAGCTTGGAATCTAGCGGGGGGGCCAGGGATACGCAGTATTTT. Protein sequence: CASSLESSGGARDTQYF.

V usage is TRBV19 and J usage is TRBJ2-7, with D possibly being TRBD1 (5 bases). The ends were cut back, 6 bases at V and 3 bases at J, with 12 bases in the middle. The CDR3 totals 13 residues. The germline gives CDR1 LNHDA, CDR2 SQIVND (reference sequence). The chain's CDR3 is CASRPDKFYEQYF. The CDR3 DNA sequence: TGTGCCAGTAGGCCGGACAAATTCTACGAGCAGTACTTC.

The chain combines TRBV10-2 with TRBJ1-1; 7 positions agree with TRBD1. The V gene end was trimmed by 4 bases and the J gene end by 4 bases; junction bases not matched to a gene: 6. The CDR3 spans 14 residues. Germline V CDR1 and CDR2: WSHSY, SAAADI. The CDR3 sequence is CASSAPDRFTEAFF. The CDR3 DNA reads TGCGCCAGCAGTGCCCCGGACAGGTTCACTGAAGCTTTCTTT.

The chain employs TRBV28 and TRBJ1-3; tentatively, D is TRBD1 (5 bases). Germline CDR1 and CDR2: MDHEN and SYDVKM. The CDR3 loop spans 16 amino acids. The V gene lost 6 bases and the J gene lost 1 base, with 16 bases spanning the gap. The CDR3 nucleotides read TGTGCCAGCAGGCCTTGGGGGGTTGAATCTGGAAACACCATATATTTT. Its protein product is CASRPWGVESGNTIYF.

The CDR3: CASSAGTHSGNTIYF. The CDR3 DNA follows: TGTGCCAGCAGCGCCGGGACACACTCTGGAAACACCATATATTTT. The rearrangement uses TRBV5-4 and TRBJ1-3; D might be TRBD1 (6 bases). Trimming took 4 bases from V and 0 from J, leaving 11 bases between them. This CDR3 has 15 residues. Germline values: CDR1 SGHNT, CDR2 YYREEE (reference sequence).

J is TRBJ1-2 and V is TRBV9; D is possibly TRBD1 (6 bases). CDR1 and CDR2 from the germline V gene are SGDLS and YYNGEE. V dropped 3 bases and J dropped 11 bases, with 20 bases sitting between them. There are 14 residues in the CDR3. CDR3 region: CASSAMTGMVVYTF. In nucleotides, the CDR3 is TGTGCCAGCAGCGCCATGACAGGAATGGTAGTTTACACCTTC.

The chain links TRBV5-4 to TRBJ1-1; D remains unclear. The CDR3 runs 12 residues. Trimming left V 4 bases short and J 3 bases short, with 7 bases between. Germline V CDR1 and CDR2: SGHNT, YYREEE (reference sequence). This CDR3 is CASSPRDTEAFF. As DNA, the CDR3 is TGTGCCAGCAGCCCGAGGGACACTGAAGCTTTCTTT.

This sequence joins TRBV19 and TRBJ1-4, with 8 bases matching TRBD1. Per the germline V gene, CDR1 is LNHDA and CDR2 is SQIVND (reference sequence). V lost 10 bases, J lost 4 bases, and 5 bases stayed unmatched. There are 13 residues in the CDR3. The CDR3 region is CATGTGFNEKLFF. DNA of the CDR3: TGTGCCACAGGGACAGGTTTTAATGAAAAACTGTTTTTT.

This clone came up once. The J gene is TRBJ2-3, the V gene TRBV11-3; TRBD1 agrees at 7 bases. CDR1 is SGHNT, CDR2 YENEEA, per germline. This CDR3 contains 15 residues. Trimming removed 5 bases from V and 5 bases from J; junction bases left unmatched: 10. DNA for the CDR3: TGTGCCAGCAGCCCACGGACAGGAAATAAAGATACGCAGTATTTT. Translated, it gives CASSPRTGNKDTQYF.

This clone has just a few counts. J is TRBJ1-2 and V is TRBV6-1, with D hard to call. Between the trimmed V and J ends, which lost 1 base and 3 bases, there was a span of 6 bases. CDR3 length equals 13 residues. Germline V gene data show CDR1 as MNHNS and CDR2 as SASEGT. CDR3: CASSEDSHYGYTF. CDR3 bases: TGTGCCAGCAGTGAAGACAGTCACTATGGCTACACCTTC.

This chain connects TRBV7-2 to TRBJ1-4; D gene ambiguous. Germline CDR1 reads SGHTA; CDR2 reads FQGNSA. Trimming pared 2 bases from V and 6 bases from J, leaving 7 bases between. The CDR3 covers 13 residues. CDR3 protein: CASSLRYDEKLFF. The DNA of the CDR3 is TGTGCCAGCAGCTTACGGTATGATGAAAAACTGTTTTTT.

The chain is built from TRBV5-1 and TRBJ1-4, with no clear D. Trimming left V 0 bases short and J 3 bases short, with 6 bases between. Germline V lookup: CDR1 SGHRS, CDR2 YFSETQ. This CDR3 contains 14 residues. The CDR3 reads CASSLASANEKLFF. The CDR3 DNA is TGCGCCAGCAGCTTGGCGTCAGCTAATGAAAAACTGTTTTTT.

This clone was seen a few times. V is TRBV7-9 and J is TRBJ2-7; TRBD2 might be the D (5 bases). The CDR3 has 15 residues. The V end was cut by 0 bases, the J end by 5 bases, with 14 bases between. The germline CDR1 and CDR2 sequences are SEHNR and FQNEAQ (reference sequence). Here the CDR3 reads CASSLAEASYNEQYF. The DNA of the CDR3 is TGTGCCAGCAGCTTAGCGGAGGCCTCGTACAACGAGCAGTACTTC.

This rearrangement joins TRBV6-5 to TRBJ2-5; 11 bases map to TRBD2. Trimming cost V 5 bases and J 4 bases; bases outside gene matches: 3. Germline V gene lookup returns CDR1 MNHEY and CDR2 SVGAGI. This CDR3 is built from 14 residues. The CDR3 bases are TGTGCCAGCAGTCCTGGGACTAGCGGAGAGACCCAGTACTTC. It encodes CASSPGTSGETQYF.

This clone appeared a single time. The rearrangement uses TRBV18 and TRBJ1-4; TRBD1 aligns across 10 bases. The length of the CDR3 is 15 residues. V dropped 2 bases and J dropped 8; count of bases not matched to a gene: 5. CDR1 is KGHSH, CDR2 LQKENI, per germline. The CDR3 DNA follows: TGTGCCAGCTCACCAGGGGACAGGGGCGACGAAAAACTGTTTTTT. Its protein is CASSPGDRGDEKLFF. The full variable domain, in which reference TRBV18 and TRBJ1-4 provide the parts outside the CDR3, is NAGVMQNPRHLVRRRGQEARLRCSPMKGHSHVYWYRQLPEEGLKFMVYLQKENIIDESGMPKERFSAEFPKEGPSILRIQQVVRGDSAAYFCASSPGDRGDEKLFFGSGTQLSVL.